This T cell receptor (beta chain) was identified in a study of metastatic and nonmetastatic thyroid tumors. Background on the study: Where malignant and benign thyroid patients were concerned, repertoires were compared across blood and tumor or nodule tissue. Study findings and constraints: The reported finding was significantly higher TCR beta diversity in malignant thyroid tumors relative to benign nodules, in blood and tumor.

No treatment of any kind had been given to any patient before thyroid surgery. To note about this clone: Its antigen is not known.

TCRdb re-processed the PCR reads through MiXCR. The sample has tens of thousands of clones, 15% to 20% seen once; the top ten hold roughly a tenth. Trimming shortened V by 2 bases and J by 1 base, and 12 bases separated the two germline ends. The CDR3 runs 15 residues. Germline V gives CDR1 SGDLS, CDR2 YYNGEE. The chain has TRBV9 and TRBJ2-5; tentative D call: TRBD2 (6 bases). This TCR derives from a female donor with papillary thyroid cancer or a benign thyroid nodule (not recorded which). Some clones in this sample may be carry-over from other donors' samples. Sample: blood. The CDR3 nucleotides are TGTGCCAGCAGCGTTTTAGCGGACCCCCAAGAGACCCAGTACTTC. Amino acids: CASSVLADPQETQYF.